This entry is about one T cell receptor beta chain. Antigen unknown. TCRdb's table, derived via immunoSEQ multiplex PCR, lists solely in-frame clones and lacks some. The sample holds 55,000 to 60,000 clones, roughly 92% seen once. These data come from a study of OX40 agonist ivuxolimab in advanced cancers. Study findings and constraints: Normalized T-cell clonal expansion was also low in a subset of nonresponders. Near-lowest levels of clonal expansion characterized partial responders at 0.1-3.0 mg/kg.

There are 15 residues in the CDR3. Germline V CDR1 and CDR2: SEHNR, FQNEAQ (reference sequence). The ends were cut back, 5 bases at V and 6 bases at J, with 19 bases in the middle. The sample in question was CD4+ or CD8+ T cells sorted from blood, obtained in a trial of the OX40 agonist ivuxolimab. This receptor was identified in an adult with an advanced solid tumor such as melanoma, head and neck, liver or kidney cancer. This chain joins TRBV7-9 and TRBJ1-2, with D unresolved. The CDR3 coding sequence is TGTGCCAGCAGCCTCACAGCTCCTGGGATAGATGGCTACACCTTC. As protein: CASSLTAPGIDGYTF.